Below, 10 T cell receptor beta chains from the same sample are listed, as sequenced in a study of control samples from healthy donors and cancer patients. The method was immunoSEQ multiplex PCR; TCRdb's version includes in-frame clones alone and lacks a portion of them. This table holds approximately 230,000 clones, more than 65% found once. Sequences were obtained from PBMCs. The receptors here all came from an older woman with lung cancer.

The chain has TRBV10-3 and TRBJ1-1; D perhaps matches TRBD1 (5 bases). The CDR3 is 14 amino acids. Germline CDR1 and CDR2: ENHRY and SYGVKD. Trimming removed 2 bases at V and 4 bases at J, with 11 bases between. CDR3 bases: TGTGCCATCAGTGAGCGGGGGGTTAGCACTGAAGCTTTCTTT. Encoded protein: CAISERGVSTEAFF.

The chain joins TRBV19 to TRBJ1-2, with 8 bases aligning to TRBD1. CDR1 is LNHDA, CDR2 SQIVND, per germline (reference sequence). J gave up 4 bases and V 9 bases, and 7 bases lay outside the gene matches. CDR3 length equals 13 residues. CDR3 nucleotides: TGTGCCAGCGGAATCGGACAGGGCTATGGCTACACCTTC. Translating gives CASGIGQGYGYTF.

J is TRBJ2-7 and V is TRBV3-1 (or the pseudogene TRBV3-2); the match to TRBD1 covers 7 bases. The CDR3 runs 13 residues. The V gene end was trimmed by 6 bases and the J gene end by 2 bases; junction bases not matched to a gene: 4. Germline V gene lookup returns CDR1 LGHDT and CDR2 YNNKEL (reference sequence). CDR3 in amino acids: CASRVQGTYEQYF. In DNA, the CDR3 is TGTGCCAGCAGGGTACAGGGGACCTACGAGCAGTACTTC.

The CDR3 region is CASSSDGADGVLHF. CDR3 sequence (DNA): TGCGCCAGCAGCAGCGACGGGGCCGACGGAGTCCTCCACTTT. This chain links TRBV5-1 with TRBJ1-6, with D perhaps matching TRBD1 (5 bases). Per germline, CDR1 SGHRS and CDR2 YFSETQ. The length of the CDR3 is 14 residues. The V and J ends lost 4 bases and 15 bases respectively, with 20 bases between them. The entire variable domain, with the rest obtained from reference TRBV5-1 and TRBJ1-6, is as follows: KAGVTQTPRYLIKTRGQQVTLSCSPISGHRSVSWYQQTPGQGLQFLFEYFSETQRNKGNFPGRFSGRQFSNSRSEMNVSTLELGDSALYLCASSSDGADGVLHFGNGTRLTVT.

The CDR3 DNA is TGTGCCAGCAGTTTTGGGATGAATCAGCCCCAGCATTTT. Translated: CASSFGMNQPQHF. The chain couples TRBV2 to TRBJ1-5; D unclear. The CDR3 loop spans 13 amino acids. Looked up from germline, CDR1 is SNHLY and CDR2 is FYNNEI. The germline V and J ends were trimmed by 5 bases and 4 bases, with 9 bases remaining between them.

The chain recombines TRBV5-8 with TRBJ2-1; D might be TRBD1 (5 bases). The germline V gene has CDR1 SGHTS and CDR2 YDEGEE. V dropped 6 bases and J dropped 7 bases, with 23 bases sitting between them. The CDR3 is 16 amino acids. The DNA of the CDR3 is TGTGCCAGCACCCACACGAGGACATTCGGTAGGAATGAGCAGTTCTTC. Its protein product is CASTHTRTFGRNEQFF.

The CDR3 DNA is TGTGCCAGCAGCTTAGTAACAGGACATAGCAATCAGCCCCAGCATTTT. It codes for CASSLVTGHSNQPQHF. The rearrangement links TRBV7-8 to TRBJ1-5; tentatively, D is TRBD1 (5 bases). In germline, CDR1 is SGHVS, CDR2 FQNEAQ. The CDR3 runs to 16 residues. Trimming left V 1 base short and J 0 bases short, with 10 bases between. Based on the CDR3 plus reference TRBV7-8 and TRBJ1-5, the full variable domain is GAGVSQSPRYKVAKRGQDVALRCDPISGHVSLFWYQQALGQGPEFLTYFQNEAQLDKSGLPSDRFFAERPEGSVSTLKIQRTQQEDSAVYLCASSLVTGHSNQPQHFGDGTRLSIL.

This sequence joins TRBV19 and TRBJ2-7; D is possibly TRBD1 or TRBD2 (5 bases each). Looked up from germline, CDR1 is LNHDA and CDR2 is SQIVND (reference sequence). This CDR3 is 13 amino acids long. The V end was cut by 7 bases, the J end by 7 bases, with 17 bases between. CDR3 nucleotide sequence: TGTGCCAGTACAGAAGGGGACCAGCGGGAGCAGTACTTC. Translation gives CASTEGDQREQYF.

The chain recombines TRBV11-2 with TRBJ2-3; D is unresolved. The CDR3 is 16 amino acids. CDR1 is SGHAT and CDR2 is FQNNGV in the germline V gene. The V end lost 2 bases, the J end lost 0 bases, and 12 bases lay between the germline ends. As DNA, the CDR3 is TGTGCCAGCAGCTTAACTCCTAAGGGCAGCACAGATACGCAGTATTTT. Protein sequence: CASSLTPKGSTDTQYF.

The chain combines TRBV24-1 with TRBJ2-1; no definite D call. Trimming took off 8 bases at V and 0 bases at J, with 10 bases between the two ends. The germline V gene has CDR1 KGHDR and CDR2 SFDVKD. CDR3 length: 14 residues. Here the CDR3 reads CATTSSDSYNEQFF. CDR3 sequence (DNA): TGTGCCACCACCTCCAGCGACTCCTACAATGAGCAGTTCTTC.